This is a list of T cell receptor beta chains from one sample in a study of stem cell transplantation in POMP-related autoinflammatory disease. Repertoires were generated with immunoSEQ multiplex PCR, while TCRdb's copy carries only in-frame clones and drops some. Here the sample spans some 70,000 clones, approximately 90% being singletons. The sequences come from CD4+ T cells from PBMCs, collected after stem cell transplantation. Every receptor here comes from a human patient with POMP-related autoinflammation and immune dysregulation (PRAID). The graft donor may have contributed some T cells. Each CDR3 is given with its conserved first and last residue. Fields, in order: J gene, V gene, D gene, CDR3 length, clone size, CDR3 DNA, CDR3 protein. D genes are given only for firm matches. Part of the rows lack a size; the others show once, few, many or a class for expanded clones.

TRBJ2-5	TRBV6-2/TRBV6-3	.	13	.	TGTGCCAGCAGTTTACAGGTCCAAGAGACCCAGTACTTC	CASSLQVQETQYF
TRBJ1-4	TRBV19	.	15	.	TGTGCCAGTAGAGATGGGGGTCAGGATCATGAAAAACTGTTTTTT	CASRDGGQDHEKLFF
TRBJ2-1	TRBV7-9	.	15	.	TGTGCCAGCAGCTTTGGCCAGGGGGGACACAATGAGCAGTTCTTC	CASSFGQGGHNEQFF
TRBJ2-3	TRBV29-1	TRBD1	16	.	TGCAGCGTTGATGAATTACAGGGGGTGGTCACAGATACGCAGTATTTT	CSVDELQGVVTDTQYF
TRBJ2-7	TRBV6-1	.	15	.	TGTGCCAGCAGTGAAGTCCACAGCCCTTTTTACGAGCAGTACTTC	CASSEVHSPFYEQYF
TRBJ1-2	TRBV28	TRBD1	19	.	TGTGCCAGCAGTTTCTTTTTAGGGACAGGGGGTGAACCTAACTATGGCTACACCTTC	CASSFFLGTGGEPNYGYTF
TRBJ1-1	TRBV6-4	TRBD1	13	.	TGTGCCAGCAGGGGACAGGAAAACACTGAAGCTTTCTTT	CASRGQENTEAFF
TRBJ2-1	TRBV19	.	13	.	TGTGCCAGTAGTCCGGGAGCTTACAATGAGCAGTTCTTC	CASSPGAYNEQFF
TRBJ1-3	TRBV6-5	.	14	.	TGTGCCAGCAGTTACCGGGGGCCTGGAAACACCATATATTTT	CASSYRGPGNTIYF
TRBJ2-1	TRBV6-5	.	14	once	TGTGCCAGCAGTTACTCGAGATCCCGCGTAACTCAGTTCTTC	CASSYSRSRVTQFF
TRBJ2-2	TRBV4-2	TRBD1	18	.	TGTGCCAGCAGCCAAGAACGTTTGCAGGGGGCGAACACCGGGGAGCTGTTTTTT	CASSQERLQGANTGELFF
TRBJ2-2	TRBV7-9	TRBD2	15	.	TGTGCCAGCAGCTCTCTAGCGGGGGGCCGCGGGGAGCTGTTTTTT	CASSSLAGGRGELFF
TRBJ2-1	TRBV27	TRBD2	18	.	TGTGCCAGCCCCAAAGGCCTAGCGGGAGGGCCCTCTAACAATGAGCAGTTCTTC	CASPKGLAGGPSNNEQFF
TRBJ2-3	TRBV24-1	TRBD2	16	.	TGTGCCACCATTTGGGGACTAGACACGAACGTTGATACGCAGTATTTT	CATIWGLDTNVDTQYF
TRBJ2-5	TRBV20-1	.	10	few	TGCAGTGCTACAGGGGAGACCCAGTACTTC	CSATGETQYF
TRBJ1-3	TRBV5-6	TRBD1	15	.	TGTGCCAGCAGCAGCCGGACAGGGGCGGGAAACACCATATATTTT	CASSSRTGAGNTIYF
TRBJ2-5	TRBV7-9	.	11	.	TGTGCCAGCAGCCTGAAAGAGACCCAGTACTTC	CASSLKETQYF
TRBJ1-1	TRBV7-9	.	14	.	TGTGCCAGCAGCTTAGGCCAGGCGAACACTGAAGCTTTCTTT	CASSLGQANTEAFF
TRBJ1-5	TRBV4-1	.	14	.	TGCGCCAGCAGCCAAGAACTGGGGTTTCAGCCCCAGCATTTT	CASSQELGFQPQHF
TRBJ1-1	TRBV28	.	16	.	TGTGCCAGCAGTTTAGGGGGGGGTGTTTTTTACACTGAAGCTTTCTTT	CASSLGGGVFYTEAFF
TRBJ2-3	TRBV25-1	.	15	.	TGTGCCAGCAGACCTGGGGGGGGCCGCGCAGATACGCAGTATTTT	CASRPGGGRADTQYF
TRBJ2-2	TRBV4-1	.	11	.	TGCGCCAGCAGCGGAGGCGGGGAGCTGTTTTTT	CASSGGGELFF
TRBJ1-3	TRBV3-1/TRBV3-2	TRBD1	17	.	TGTGCCAGCAGCCAAGGATTGGGACAGGGGCGGATGGACACCATATATTTT	CASSQGLGQGRMDTIYF
TRBJ2-3	TRBV24-1	TRBD2	17	.	TGTGCCACCAGTGACTCTGGACTAGCGGGTGGCACAGATACGCAGTATTTT	CATSDSGLAGGTDTQYF
TRBJ2-7	TRBV28	.	11	.	TGTGCCAGCAGGTCCGGTTGGGAGCAGTACTTC	CASRSGWEQYF
TRBJ1-1	TRBV18	TRBD1	16	.	TGTGCCAGCTCACCAAGGACAGGGGGTTCGGACACTGAAGCTTTCTTT	CASSPRTGGSDTEAFF
TRBJ2-3	TRBV18	TRBD1	13	.	TGTGCCAGCTCACCCAGCAGGGGGGATACGCAGTATTTT	CASSPSRGDTQYF
TRBJ1-5	TRBV28	.	15	.	TGTGCCAGCAGTTTACAGGGACATAGCAATCAGCCCCAGCATTTT	CASSLQGHSNQPQHF
TRBJ2-3	TRBV5-1	.	14	.	TGCGCCAGCAGCTTCGCCGGGAACTCGGATACGCAGTATTTT	CASSFAGNSDTQYF
TRBJ2-5	TRBV5-1	.	14	.	TGCGCCAGCAGCTTGAGTATAGGGGAAGAGACCCAGTACTTC	CASSLSIGEETQYF
TRBJ2-2	TRBV15	.	14	.	TGTGCCACCAGCAGTGGGATTGGGGACGGGGAGCTGTTTTTT	CATSSGIGDGELFF
TRBJ1-1	TRBV6-5	.	14	few	TGTGCCAGCAGTTACCCCCCGGGACACGGTGAAGCTTTCTTT	CASSYPPGHGEAFF